The clone carrying this TCR beta chain was counted at least ten times. Its cognate antigen is unknown. The source of the sample is a study of CD8 T cells in ankylosing spondylitis. General study results and limits: Reportedly, disease-linked clones are significantly enriched in ankylosing spondylitis patients' matched synovial fluid. Some motif variants had been reported before (in reactive arthritis synovial fluid and blood). What seemed typical of ankylosing spondylitis blood was a TCR beta motif built from about eight highly homologous variants.

Trimming left V 2 bases short and J 5 bases short, with 12 bases between. This CDR3 is built from 13 residues. CDR1 and CDR2 (germline): GTSNPN, SVGIG (reference sequence). Libraries of TCR beta came from quantitative 5'-RACE with molecular barcodes. Via MiXCR, TCRdb re-called the 5' RACE reads, giving one row per CDR3 protein. The sample has around 88,000 distinct CDR3 sequences, about 9% seen once; the top ten hold roughly 4.6%. This receptor was obtained from a male donor with ankylosing spondylitis or in good health (not recorded which). This chain connects TRBV30 to TRBJ2-5; D is unresolved. The sequenced sample was blood, either unsorted or a sorted T cell fraction (not recorded which). As DNA, the CDR3 is TGTGCCTGGAGTCCCCCGGGTCGGGAGACCCAGTACTTC. Translated: CAWSPPGRETQYF.